This T cell receptor (beta chain) stems from a study of a mutant IDH1 vaccine in newly diagnosed glioma. For the study at large: Onset of vaccination occurred 4-6 weeks following radiotherapy alone, or with temozolomide cycles. The therapy given earlier, which was standard therapy, consisted of radiotherapy, temozolomide, or both, and most of the patients received both. Study-level results: Most patients, about 93%, showed vaccine-induced immune responses.

For this clone: The antigen is undetermined. A junction end diverges from the germline sequence, so it may reflect a read error.

The time point: week 11, during vaccination. Doses consisted of 300 ug of mutant IDH1 20-mer peptide each, paired with topical imiquimod. This CDR3 comprises 11 residues. CDR1 and CDR2 (germline): MNHEY, SVGAGI. The protocol was immunoSEQ multiplex PCR, while the TCRdb copy is restricted to in-frame clones and leaves out a portion. The sample yields some 25,000 clones, about 80% seen once. This sequence originates from a woman aged 18-29 years with glioma. The chain has TRBV6-5 and TRBJ2-5; D may be TRBD1 (6 bases). Sequenced material: PBMCs, taken from a glioma patient whose treatment included an IDH1 peptide vaccine. The CDR3 nucleotides read TGTGCCAGCAGTGATCTCGCACAGGGTGACTTC. Translation: CASSDLAQGDF.